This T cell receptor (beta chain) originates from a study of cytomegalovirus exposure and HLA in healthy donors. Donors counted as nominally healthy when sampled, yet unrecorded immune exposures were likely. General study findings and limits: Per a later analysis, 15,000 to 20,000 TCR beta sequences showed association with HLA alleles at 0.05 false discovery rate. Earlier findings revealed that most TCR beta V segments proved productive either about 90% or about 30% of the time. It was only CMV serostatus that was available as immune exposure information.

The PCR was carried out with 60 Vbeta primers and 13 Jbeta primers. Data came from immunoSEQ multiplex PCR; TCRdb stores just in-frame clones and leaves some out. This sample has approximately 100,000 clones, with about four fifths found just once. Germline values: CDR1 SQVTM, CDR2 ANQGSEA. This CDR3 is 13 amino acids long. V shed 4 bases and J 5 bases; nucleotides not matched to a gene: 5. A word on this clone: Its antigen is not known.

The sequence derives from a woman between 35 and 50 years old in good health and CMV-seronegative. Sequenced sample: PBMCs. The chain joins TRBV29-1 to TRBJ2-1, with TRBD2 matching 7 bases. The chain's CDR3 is CSVGVAGDNEQFF. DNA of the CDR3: TGCAGCGTTGGGGTAGCGGGTGACAATGAGCAGTTCTTC.